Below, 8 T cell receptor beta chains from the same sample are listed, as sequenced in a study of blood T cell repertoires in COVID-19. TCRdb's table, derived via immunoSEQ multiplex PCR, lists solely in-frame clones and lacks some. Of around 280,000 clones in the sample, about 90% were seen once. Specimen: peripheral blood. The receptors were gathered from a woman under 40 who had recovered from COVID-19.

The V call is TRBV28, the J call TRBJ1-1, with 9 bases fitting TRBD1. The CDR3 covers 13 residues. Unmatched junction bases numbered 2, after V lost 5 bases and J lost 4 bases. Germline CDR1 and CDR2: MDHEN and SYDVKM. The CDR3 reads CASSVTGGTEAFF. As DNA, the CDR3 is TGTGCCAGCAGTGTGACAGGGGGCACTGAAGCTTTCTTT.

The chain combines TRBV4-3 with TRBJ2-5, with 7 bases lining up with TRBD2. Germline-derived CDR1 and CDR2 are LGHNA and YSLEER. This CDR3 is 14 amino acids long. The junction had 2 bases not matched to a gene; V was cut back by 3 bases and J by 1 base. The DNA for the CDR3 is TGCGCCAGCAGCCAGGGACTACTCCAAGAGACCCAGTACTTC. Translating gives CASSQGLLQETQYF.

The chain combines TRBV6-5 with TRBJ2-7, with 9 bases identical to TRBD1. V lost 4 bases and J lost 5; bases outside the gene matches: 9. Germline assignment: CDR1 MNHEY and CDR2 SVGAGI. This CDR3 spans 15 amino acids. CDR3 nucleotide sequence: TGTGCCAGCAGTTCCGCCGGGACAGGGCAAGACGAGCAGTACTTC. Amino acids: CASSSAGTGQDEQYF.

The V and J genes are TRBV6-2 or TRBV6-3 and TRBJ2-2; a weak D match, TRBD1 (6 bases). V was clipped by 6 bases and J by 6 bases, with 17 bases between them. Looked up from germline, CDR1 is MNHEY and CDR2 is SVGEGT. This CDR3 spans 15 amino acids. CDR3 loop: CASSLTGVVSGELFF. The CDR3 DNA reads TGTGCCAGCAGCTTGACAGGCGTGGTATCCGGGGAGCTGTTTTTT.

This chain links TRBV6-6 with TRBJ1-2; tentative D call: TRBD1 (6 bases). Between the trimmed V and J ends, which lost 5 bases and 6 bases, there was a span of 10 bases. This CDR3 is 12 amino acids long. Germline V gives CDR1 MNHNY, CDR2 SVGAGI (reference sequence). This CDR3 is CASSPGQNGYTF. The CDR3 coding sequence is TGTGCCAGCAGTCCAGGACAGAATGGCTACACCTTC.

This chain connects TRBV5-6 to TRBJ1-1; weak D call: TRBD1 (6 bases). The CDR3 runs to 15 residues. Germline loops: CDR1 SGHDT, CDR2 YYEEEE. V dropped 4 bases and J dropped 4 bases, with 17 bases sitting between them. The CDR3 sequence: CASSLYGQLGTEAFF. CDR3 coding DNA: TGTGCCAGCAGCCTTTACGGACAGTTGGGCACTGAAGCTTTCTTT.

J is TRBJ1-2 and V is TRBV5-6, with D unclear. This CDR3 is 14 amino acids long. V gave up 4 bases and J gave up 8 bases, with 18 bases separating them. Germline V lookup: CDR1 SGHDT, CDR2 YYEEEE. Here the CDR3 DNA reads TGTGCCAGCAGCCCCCTGGCGGCAGAGCCCGGCTACACCTTC. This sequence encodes CASSPLAAEPGYTF.

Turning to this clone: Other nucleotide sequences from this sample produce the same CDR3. CDR3 coding DNA: TGTGCCATCAGTGAAGGGGGTTATAGCAATCAGCCCCAGCATTTT. Protein: CAISEGGYSNQPQHF. The chain recombines TRBV10-3 with TRBJ1-5; TRBD1 is a possible D gene (6 bases). The germline CDR1 and CDR2 sequences are ENHRY and SYGVKD. The CDR3 is 15 residues long. V shed 3 bases and J shed 0 bases, with 9 bases lying between them.